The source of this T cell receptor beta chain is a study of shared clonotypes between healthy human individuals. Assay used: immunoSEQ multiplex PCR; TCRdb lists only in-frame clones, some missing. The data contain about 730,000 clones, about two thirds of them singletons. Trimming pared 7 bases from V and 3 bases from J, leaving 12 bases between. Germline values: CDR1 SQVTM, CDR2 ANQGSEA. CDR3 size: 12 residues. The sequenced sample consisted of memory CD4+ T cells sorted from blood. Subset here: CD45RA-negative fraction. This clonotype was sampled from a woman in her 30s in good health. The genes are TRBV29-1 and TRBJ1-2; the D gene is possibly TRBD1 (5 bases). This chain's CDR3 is CSGVGDDYGYTF. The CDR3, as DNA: TGCAGCGGGGTCGGGGACGACTATGGCTACACCTTC.